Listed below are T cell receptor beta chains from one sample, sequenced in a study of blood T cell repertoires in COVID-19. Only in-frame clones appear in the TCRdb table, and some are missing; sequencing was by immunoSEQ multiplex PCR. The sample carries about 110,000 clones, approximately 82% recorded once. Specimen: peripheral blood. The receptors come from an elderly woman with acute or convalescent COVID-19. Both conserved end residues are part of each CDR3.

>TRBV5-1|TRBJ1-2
CASSFGENYGYTF
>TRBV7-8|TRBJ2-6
CASSYIRDTIISGANVLTF
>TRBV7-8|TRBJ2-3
CASSLVFSGTLTDTQYF
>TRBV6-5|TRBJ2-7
CASRALSTGGNEQYF
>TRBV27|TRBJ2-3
CASSFTGGASTDTQYF
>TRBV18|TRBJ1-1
CASSRNTGGAYTEAFF
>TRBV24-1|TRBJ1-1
CATSEGWNTEAFF
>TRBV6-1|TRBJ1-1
CASSVDRAGPMNTEAFF
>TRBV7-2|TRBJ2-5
CASSAQVETQYF
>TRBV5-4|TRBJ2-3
CASSSPPSGEYTDTQYF
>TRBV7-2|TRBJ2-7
CASSPEMAPYEQYF
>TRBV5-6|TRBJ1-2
CASRRQGVYYGYTF
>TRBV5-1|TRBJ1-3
CASSQGTIGDTIYF
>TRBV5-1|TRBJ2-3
CASSLSGNTPDTQYF
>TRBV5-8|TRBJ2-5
CASSEGQSQETQYF
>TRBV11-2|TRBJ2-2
CASSSRTSGGELFF
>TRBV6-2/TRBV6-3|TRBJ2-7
CASSYSSASGRHEQYF
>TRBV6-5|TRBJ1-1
CASNRVRNTEAFF
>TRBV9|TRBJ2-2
CASSTPRGGAPDTGELFF
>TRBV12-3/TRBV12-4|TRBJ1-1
CASSLNLDTEAFF
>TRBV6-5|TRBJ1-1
CASSKDIYTEAFF
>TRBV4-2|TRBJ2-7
CASSQASGGVYEQYF
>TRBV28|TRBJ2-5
CASNLAGEAETQYF
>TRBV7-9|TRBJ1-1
CASSHRQGLNTEAFF
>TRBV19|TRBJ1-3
CASRKDRAAGNTIYF